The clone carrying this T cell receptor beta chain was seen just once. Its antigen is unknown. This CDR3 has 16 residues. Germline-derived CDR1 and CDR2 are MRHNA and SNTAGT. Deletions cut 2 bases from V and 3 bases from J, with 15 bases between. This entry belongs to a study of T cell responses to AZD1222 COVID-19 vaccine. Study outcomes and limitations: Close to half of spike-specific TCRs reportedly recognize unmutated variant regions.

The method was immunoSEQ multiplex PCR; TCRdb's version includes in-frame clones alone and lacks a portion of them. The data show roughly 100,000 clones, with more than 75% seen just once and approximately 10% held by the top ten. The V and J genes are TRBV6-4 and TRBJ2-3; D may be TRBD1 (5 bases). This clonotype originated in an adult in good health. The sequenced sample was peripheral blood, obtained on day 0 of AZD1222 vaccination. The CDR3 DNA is TGTGCCAGCAGTGACGGGGCCCTGGATAGGACAGATACGCAGTATTTT. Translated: CASSDGALDRTDTQYF.